These 19 T cell receptor beta chains came from one sample sequenced in a study of PD-L1 blockade in urothelial cancer. Clones were sequenced by immunoSEQ multiplex PCR, and TCRdb holds only the in-frame ones, with some missing. Of tens of thousands of clones detected, about four fifths appear once; the ten largest clones hold roughly 16%. The sequencing here drew on PBMCs, taken around atezolizumab (anti-PD-L1) treatment. The receptors originated from a man in his fifties or sixties with urothelial cancer.

This clone has more than one count but fewer than ten. The rearrangement uses TRBV6-5 and TRBJ1-5, with TRBD1 matching over 7 bases. Germline assignment: CDR1 MNHEY and CDR2 SVGAGI. V dropped 6 bases and J dropped 4; count of bases not matched to a gene: 3. CDR3 length equals 13 residues. CDR3 loop: CASSLGQNQPQHF. The CDR3 region has the DNA TGTGCCAGCAGCTTGGGACAGAATCAGCCCCAGCATTTT.

This clone appeared once. CDR3 protein: CASSLVGAAGGKETQYF. The CDR3 DNA reads as TGTGCCAGCAGCTTGGTAGGGGCGGCGGGAGGCAAGGAGACCCAGTACTTC. V is TRBV5-4 and J is TRBJ2-5, with 8 bases that match TRBD2. V gave up 0 bases and J gave up 5 bases; unmatched junction bases: 12. Germline loops: CDR1 SGHNT, CDR2 YYREEE (reference sequence). The CDR3 spans 17 residues.

This chain links TRBV2 with TRBJ1-3; TRBD1 is a possible D gene (6 bases). The V and J ends lost 8 bases and 0 bases respectively, with 17 bases between them. The germline gives CDR1 SNHLY, CDR2 FYNNEI. This CDR3 is 16 amino acids long. The CDR3 loop reads CASGLEGTLSGNTIYF. CDR3 DNA: TGTGCCAGCGGGTTGGAAGGGACACTCTCTGGAAACACCATATATTTT.

The rearrangement uses TRBV30 and TRBJ1-5, with a weak D call TRBD1 (5 bases). V lost 1 base and J 7 bases, leaving 17 bases between the germline ends. The CDR3 totals 15 residues. In germline, CDR1 is GTSNPN, CDR2 SVGIG (reference sequence). CDR3 region: CAWSARGGVDQPQHF. Written as DNA, the CDR3 is TGTGCCTGGAGTGCCCGGGGGGGGGTAGACCAGCCCCAGCATTTT. Looking up the rest from reference TRBV30 and TRBJ1-5 gives the full variable domain: SQTIHQWPATLVQPVGSPLSLECTVEGTSNPNLYWYRQAAGRGLQLLFYSVGIGQISSEVPQNLSASRPQDRQFILSSKKLLLSDSGFYLCAWSARGGVDQPQHFGDGTRLSIL.

V usage is TRBV11-2 and J usage is TRBJ2-7; perhaps TRBD2 as D (5 bases). V lost 5 bases to trimming and J lost 1 base, with 18 bases between them. Germline assignment: CDR1 SGHAT and CDR2 FQNNGV. The CDR3 totals 16 residues. In DNA, the CDR3 is TGTGCCAGCAGCCCGGAACCCGGGGAAAAATCCTACGAGCAGTACTTC. Its translation is CASSPEPGEKSYEQYF.

Worth noting for this clone: This same CDR3 is encoded by further DNA sequences in the sample. The chain couples TRBV6-1 to TRBJ1-2; no reliable D call. This CDR3 comprises 13 residues. Trimming cost V 5 bases and J 0 bases, with 7 bases left between them. Per germline, CDR1 MNHNS and CDR2 SASEGT. The CDR3 DNA reads TGTGCCAGCAGTTCATCGGCTAACTATGGCTACACCTTC. Its translation: CASSSSANYGYTF.

The V and J genes are TRBV6-6 and TRBJ2-5, with 9 bases lining up with TRBD1. Germline CDR1 and CDR2: MNHNY and SVGAGI (reference sequence). After removal of 5 bases from V and 0 bases from J, the junction contained 7 bases not matched to a gene. There are 16 residues in the CDR3. This chain's CDR3 is CASSGRDRAYQETQYF. CDR3 nucleotides: TGTGCCAGCAGTGGCCGGGACAGGGCTTACCAAGAGACCCAGTACTTC.

This clone was counted between two and nine times. The chain uses TRBV5-1 and TRBJ1-1; 7 bases are a match to TRBD1. Germline trimming cut 4 bases from V and 5 bases from J; bases unmatched to any gene: 5. There are 13 residues in the CDR3. The germline gives CDR1 SGHRS, CDR2 YFSETQ. CDR3 protein: CASSLGQQTEAFF. DNA for the CDR3: TGCGCCAGCAGCCTGGGACAGCAAACTGAAGCTTTCTTT.

The CDR3 here is CASRRQTEQFF. For the CDR3, the DNA is TGTGCCAGTAGAAGACAGACTGAGCAGTTCTTC. The rearrangement uses TRBV19 and TRBJ2-1, with D possibly TRBD1 on 5 matching bases. CDR1 LNHDA and CDR2 SQIVND come from the germline V gene (reference sequence). The CDR3 runs to 11 residues. Trimming shortened V by 6 bases and J by 9 bases, and 9 bases separated the two germline ends.

The rearrangement links TRBV28 to TRBJ2-7; 7 bases are a match to TRBD2. Germline CDR1 and CDR2: MDHEN and SYDVKM. V gave up 3 bases and J gave up 2 bases; unmatched junction bases: 7. The CDR3 spans 15 residues. CDR3 in amino acids: CASSFGGGRTYEQYF. CDR3 nucleotides: TGTGCCAGCAGTTTCGGCGGGGGACGGACCTACGAGCAGTACTTC.

Regarding this clone: The junction departs from the called germline gene at one end, perhaps through a read error. The V gene is TRBV11-2, the J gene TRBJ2-7, with 9 bases identical to TRBD1. The germline gives CDR1 SGHAT, CDR2 FQNNGV. The CDR3 sequence is 15 residues long. CDR3 residues: CASSFTGGESFEQYF. The CDR3 DNA sequence: TGTGCCAGCAGCTTCACAGGGGGCGAGTCCTTCGAGCAGTACTTC.

V usage is TRBV11-3 and J usage is TRBJ2-1; 8 bases are a match to TRBD1. This CDR3 contains 16 residues. Losses at the gene ends were 1 base for V and 6 bases for J; bases not matched to a gene: 8. The V gene's germline CDR1 is SGHNT and CDR2 YENEEA. CDR3 in DNA: TGTGCCAGCAGCTTAGGGACAGGGAGAGGAGGCAATGAGCAGTTCTTC. Translating it yields CASSLGTGRGGNEQFF.

The rearrangement joins TRBV10-1 to TRBJ1-3; possible D gene TRBD1, 6 bases. CDR3 length equals 14 residues. Germline V lookup: CDR1 WNHNN, CDR2 SYGVQD (reference sequence). Trimming left V 6 bases short and J 1 base short, with 10 bases between. CDR3 in DNA: TGCGCCAGCAGGGACAGACGTTCTGGAAACACCATATATTTT. It translates to CASRDRRSGNTIYF.

The rearrangement links TRBV11-2 to TRBJ1-1, with D perhaps TRBD1 (6 bases). V was cut by 2 bases and J by 4 bases, with 11 bases left in between. This CDR3 region has 14 residues. CDR1 is SGHAT, CDR2 FQNNGV, per germline. The CDR3 DNA is TGTGCCAGCAGCTTAAGCGGGGGCTCCACTGAAGCTTTCTTT. Translated, it gives CASSLSGGSTEAFF.

The V call is TRBV6-1, the J call TRBJ2-1; D is ambiguous. CDR1 and CDR2 from the germline V gene are MNHNS and SASEGT. Trimming shortened V by 2 bases and J by 5 bases, and 10 bases separated the two germline ends. The CDR3 sequence is 14 residues long. CDR3 sequence: CASSELGMNNEQFF. The CDR3, as DNA: TGTGCCAGCAGTGAACTGGGCATGAACAATGAGCAGTTCTTC.

The rearrangement joins TRBV15 to TRBJ2-1; TRBD2 aligns across 13 bases. The J segment lost 9 bases and the V segment lost 1 base, leaving 3 bases of the junction unmatched. This CDR3 comprises 15 residues. The germline V gene has CDR1 LNHNV and CDR2 YYDKDF (reference sequence). CDR3 amino acids: CATSRALAGGTEQFF. CDR3 DNA sequence: TGTGCCACCAGCAGAGCACTAGCGGGGGGGACTGAGCAGTTCTTC.

The chain is built from TRBV6-5 and TRBJ2-1; D may be TRBD2 (6 bases). The CDR3 is made up of 14 amino acids. The V gene lost 5 bases and the J gene lost 2 bases, with 10 bases spanning the gap. The germline CDR1 and CDR2 sequences are MNHEY and SVGAGI. The CDR3 loop is CASSRRETYNEQFF. The CDR3 region has the DNA TGTGCCAGCAGTAGGAGGGAAACCTACAATGAGCAGTTCTTC.

The gene calls are TRBV2 and TRBJ2-3, with a possible D match to TRBD2 (7 bases). The germline V gene encodes CDR1 SNHLY and CDR2 FYNNEI. The CDR3 length is 15 residues. The V and J ends lost 3 bases and 1 base respectively, with 11 bases between them. The CDR3 nucleotides are TGTGCCAGCAGTGACTCGGGGGGCCGCACAGATACGCAGTATTTT. Its protein product is CASSDSGGRTDTQYF.

The chain links TRBV4-2 to TRBJ2-5, with 12 bases identical to TRBD2. Germline loops: CDR1 LGHNA, CDR2 YNFKEQ. V dropped 2 bases and J dropped 1; count of bases not matched to a gene: 5. The CDR3 contains 17 residues. The CDR3 loop is CASSQFSGLAGQETQYF. The CDR3 DNA is TGTGCCAGCAGCCAATTCTCGGGACTAGCGGGCCAAGAGACCCAGTACTTC.